Detailed here is one T cell receptor beta chain. This clone was counted only a few times. The antigen this receptor binds is unknown. No quality values exist for individual bases; no much larger clone is one base distant. Collaborating institutions collected whole blood in K2EDTA tubes following their own protocols. For TCRbeta analysis, collaborators shipped samples as frozen whole blood, isolated PBMCs, or DNA extracted from either of those sample types. The immunoSEQ Assay, a bias-controlled multiplex PCR, was used to amplify TCRbeta CDR3 regions from genomic DNA. Turning to the authors' computational methods: The number of nucleated cells in each sample was estimated by amplification of reference gene primers within the assay. Sequence reads were collapsed and filtered to measure the absolute abundance of every unique TCRbeta CDR3 rearrangement. Productive Simpson clonality was computed per sample as the square root of Simpson's diversity index over productive rearrangements. Held by TCRdb, this immuneACCESS table contains in-frame sequences only and omits some clones. Under half of the omission traces to an unresolved V gene where checked; the cause of the rest is unknown. From that table come the V and J calls and clone size; the DNA was used to work out D and trimming. The sample includes under 300,000 clones, with around 84% observed a single time. The ten largest clones represent about 3.2% of the sample.

The data were taken from a study of blood T cell repertoires in COVID-19 (dated by TCRdb to 2018 to 2021). Describing the broader study: Collaborator samples came from the United States, Italy and Spain and covered acute and convalescent phases of COVID-19. Nearly every sample came with metadata listing a de-identified subject ID, COVID-19 status, age in years and sex. Where available, HLA class I and class II types were obtained from metadata supplied by the sample provider rather than from assay-based typing. Deeply sampled blood TCRbeta repertoires from subjects exposed to, actively infected with, or recovered from COVID-19 were included in the dataset. The samples were drawn from the first 160 participants of the ongoing ImmuneRACE study and from more than 1,000 subjects provided by 6 global collaborators. The repertoires were made available in a free public database intended to serve as a resource for research on the immune response to SARS-CoV-2. The prospective study material was composed of cDNA or gDNA derived from T cells, B-cell-depleted T cells, or PBMCs.

Here is what the overall study found, with its caveats: Clinical and demographic metadata were provided uncurated, with the amount varying by source and participant.

The CDR3 contains 15 residues, cysteine and phenylalanine counted. The kept DNA is CDR3 alone, 45 bases in frame from the first base. The junction carries 12 bases between V and J, which are trimmed by 1 base and 3 bases respectively. CDR1 and CDR2, per the germline V gene, are SGHVS and FQNEAQ. The V gene is TRBV7-8 and the J gene is TRBJ1-2; a weak D assignment points to TRBD1 (5 bases agree). The source of this sequence is a woman younger than 35 with acute or convalescent COVID-19. The source material was peripheral blood. The DNA sequence is as follows: TGTGCCAGCAGCTTAGAGGCAGGGATCGACTATGGCTACACCTTC. It translates to CASSLEAGIDYGYTF.